One and the same sample provided the 26 T cell receptor beta chains below, sequenced in a study of monozygotic twins with inflammatory bowel disease. TCRdb reanalyzed the 5' RACE reads, giving one entry per CDR3 protein sequence and no DNA. The sample has around 400,000 distinct CDR3 sequences. The source material was blood. Source of these receptors: a human donor with ulcerative colitis or Crohn's disease, or a healthy co-twin of an affected twin (not recorded which).

The chain combines TRBV6-5 with TRBJ2-1; checking the TCRdb D call of TRBD2 is not possible without DNA. Looked up from germline, CDR1 is MNHEY and CDR2 is SVGAGI. This CDR3 has 18 residues. This CDR3 is CASSYRGTSGRVYNEQFF.

This chain links TRBV9 with TRBJ1-1; TCRdb calls TRBD1, which cannot be checked without DNA. In germline, CDR1 is SGDLS, CDR2 YYNGEE. The CDR3 contains 12 residues. The CDR3 region is CASSVGGTEAFF.

The chain uses TRBV7-9 and TRBJ1-2; the TCRdb call, TRBD1, lacks DNA for checking. Germline V gene data show CDR1 as SEHNR and CDR2 as FQNEAQ (reference sequence). The CDR3 has 15 residues. The CDR3 is CASSSTGTGAPLCTF. The entire variable domain, with the rest obtained from reference TRBV7-9 and TRBJ1-2, is as follows: DTGVSQNPRHKITKRGQNVTFRCDPISEHNRLYWYRQTLGQGPEFLTYFQNEAQLEKSRLLSDRFSAERPKGSFSTLEIQRTEQGDSAMYLCASSSTGTGAPLCTFGSGTRLTVV.

The rearrangement uses TRBV20-1 and TRBJ2-7; TCRdb's D call of TRBD2 is untestable without DNA. CDR1 DFQATT and CDR2 SNEGSKA come from the germline V gene (reference sequence). This CDR3 spans 14 amino acids. The CDR3 protein is CSARDGGISLEQYF.

This chain uses TRBV20-1 with TRBJ1-1; the TRBD1 assignment by TCRdb is unverifiable without DNA. The germline gives CDR1 DFQATT, CDR2 SNEGSKA (reference sequence). CDR3 length equals 15 residues. This chain's CDR3 is CSASPDRGLKTEAFF.

The chain employs TRBV6-1 and TRBJ1-1. This CDR3 region has 16 residues. Germline CDR1 is MNHNS and CDR2 is SASEGT. CDR3: CASSESVGLMNTEAFF.

This chain connects TRBV6-2 or TRBV6-3 to TRBJ1-5. Germline V gives CDR1 MNHEY, CDR2 SVGEGT. CDR3 length: 14 residues. The CDR3 sequence: CASSLPGPDQPQHF.

This chain connects TRBV7-9 to TRBJ2-1; TCRdb indicates TRBD2, and absent DNA this call remains unverified. The CDR3 has 15 amino acids. From germline, CDR1 is SEHNR and CDR2 FQNEAQ (reference sequence). The CDR3 region is CASSPWPSADNEQFF.

The chain carries TRBV11-2 and TRBJ2-2; TCRdb's D call, TRBD1, is unchecked because there is no DNA. CDR3 size: 14 residues. CDR1 SGHAT and CDR2 FQNNGV come from the germline V gene. The CDR3 is CASSTDGVTGELFF.

V is TRBV5-1 and J is TRBJ2-5; there is no DNA to check the TCRdb D call of TRBD2. The germline gives CDR1 SGHRS, CDR2 YFSETQ. The CDR3 has 15 amino acids. The CDR3 loop is CASSLVGGAGETQYF.

The chain combines TRBV15 with TRBJ2-5; TCRdb outputs TRBD1, but without DNA this stays unchecked. CDR3 length: 14 amino acids. Germline assignment: CDR1 LNHNV and CDR2 YYDKDF (reference sequence). The CDR3 protein is CATSSRDSQETQYF.

This chain links TRBV9 with TRBJ2-1. This CDR3 region has 17 residues. Per germline, CDR1 SGDLS and CDR2 YYNGEE. The CDR3 protein is CASSVATGGGSYNEQFF.

The chain joins TRBV4-1 to TRBJ1-5. Germline lookup yields CDR1 MGHRA and CDR2 YSYEKL. This CDR3 is built from 14 residues. The CDR3 here is CASSQELRGQPQHF.

V is TRBV27 and J is TRBJ2-7. The germline gives CDR1 MNHEY, CDR2 SMNVEV (reference sequence). The CDR3 sequence is 14 residues long. CDR3 sequence reads: CASRLQTSSYEQYF.

The gene calls are TRBV4-1 and TRBJ2-7; TCRdb designates TRBD2, a call that cannot be tested without DNA. Germline V gene lookup returns CDR1 MGHRA and CDR2 YSYEKL. The CDR3 sequence is 15 residues long. The CDR3 protein is CASSQGLAVVYEQYF.

The gene calls are TRBV3-1 and TRBJ1-1. Germline values: CDR1 LGHDT, CDR2 YNNKEL (reference sequence). The CDR3 has 14 residues. The CDR3 is CASSPYDRNTEAFF.

The genes are TRBV27 and TRBJ1-6. CDR3 length: 15 amino acids. Germline CDR1 MNHEY, CDR2 SMNVEV (reference sequence). The CDR3: CASTLQGSYNSPLHF.

The rearrangement links TRBV10-3 to TRBJ2-7; as DNA is missing, the TRBD2 call by TCRdb cannot be tested. CDR3 size: 14 residues. In germline, CDR1 is ENHRY, CDR2 SYGVKD. The CDR3 reads CAISDQTSGYEQYF.

The rearrangement joins TRBV12-3 or TRBV12-4 to TRBJ2-7; TCRdb's D call, TRBD1, is unchecked because there is no DNA. This CDR3 contains 13 residues. CDR3 amino acids: CASSWGRPYEQYF.

The chain has TRBV6-5 and TRBJ1-1. The CDR3 loop spans 16 amino acids. Germline assignment: CDR1 MNHEY and CDR2 SVGAGI. CDR3 in amino acids: CASSYSLLAMNTEAFF.

The chain combines TRBV7-9 with TRBJ1-2; checking the TCRdb D call of TRBD1 is not possible without DNA. The length of the CDR3 is 16 residues. Germline CDR1 SEHNR, CDR2 FQNEAQ (reference sequence). The CDR3 here is CASSLLRTALNYGYTF.

The chain combines TRBV7-9 with TRBJ2-1; TCRdb lists TRBD1, though no DNA is available to test this call. The germline CDR1 and CDR2 sequences are SEHNR and FQNEAQ (reference sequence). The CDR3 length is 17 residues. The CDR3 loop is CASNLFSWGRTYNEQFF.

The chain is built from TRBV20-1 and TRBJ2-2; absent DNA, TCRdb's TRBD1 call cannot be checked. From germline, CDR1 is DFQATT and CDR2 SNEGSKA (reference sequence). This CDR3 comprises 15 residues. Here the CDR3 reads CSARRTGGTSGELFF.

The chain has TRBV12-3 or TRBV12-4 and TRBJ1-3. This CDR3 is built from 15 residues. The CDR3 reads CASRNIDPSGNTIYF.

This chain links TRBV4-1 with TRBJ1-5. This CDR3 is 15 amino acids long. CDR1 and CDR2 (germline): MGHRA, YSYEKL. CDR3 region: CASSHLVSTNQPQHF.

The V and J genes are TRBV9 and TRBJ1-6; without DNA, the TCRdb call of TRBD1 cannot be checked. The CDR3 is 16 residues long. The germline V gene has CDR1 SGDLS and CDR2 YYNGEE. The CDR3 loop is CASSVESGQGNSPLHF.